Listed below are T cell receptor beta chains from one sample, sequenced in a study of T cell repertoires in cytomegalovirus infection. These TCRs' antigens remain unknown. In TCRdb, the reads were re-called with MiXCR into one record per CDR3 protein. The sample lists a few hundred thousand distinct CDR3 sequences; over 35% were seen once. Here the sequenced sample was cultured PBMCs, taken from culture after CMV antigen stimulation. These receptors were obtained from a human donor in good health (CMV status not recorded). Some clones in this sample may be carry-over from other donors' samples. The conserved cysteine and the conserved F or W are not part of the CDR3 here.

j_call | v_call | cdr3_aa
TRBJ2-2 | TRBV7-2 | ASSASGSYSANTGELF
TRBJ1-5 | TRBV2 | ATNERQAGEPQH
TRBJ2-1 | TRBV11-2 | ASSLGPGTDEQF
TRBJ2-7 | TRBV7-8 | ASSLEAYYEQY
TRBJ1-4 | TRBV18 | ASSPNKGRSNEKLF
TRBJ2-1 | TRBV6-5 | ASQTGTSDYNEQF
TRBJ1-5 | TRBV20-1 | SAREGGLQPQH
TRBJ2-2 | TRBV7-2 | ASSLSLKLF
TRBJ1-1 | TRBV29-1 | SVRQGNTEAF
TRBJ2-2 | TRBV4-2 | ASSQESRGEITGELF
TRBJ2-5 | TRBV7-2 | ASSLGARVQTQY
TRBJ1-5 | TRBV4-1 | ASSQDKRLSSAQH
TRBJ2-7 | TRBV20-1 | SASRAFSYEQY
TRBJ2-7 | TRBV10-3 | AISESGGREQY
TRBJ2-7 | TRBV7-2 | ASSLRMDEQY
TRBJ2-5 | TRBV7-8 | ASSLARRLPKETQY
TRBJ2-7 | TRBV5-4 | ASSLALLGTGPYEQY
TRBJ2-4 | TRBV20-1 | SARPPSGFSAKNIQY
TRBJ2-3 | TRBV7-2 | ASSRTSGLGTDTQY
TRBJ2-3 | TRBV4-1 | ASSQNPSRVGTDTQY
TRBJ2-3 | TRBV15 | ATSSRDNTDTQY
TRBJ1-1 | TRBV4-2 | ASSQFDLRTEAF
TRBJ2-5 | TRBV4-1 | ASSQRLQRGAQETQY
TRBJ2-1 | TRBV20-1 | SARGTGAHNEQF
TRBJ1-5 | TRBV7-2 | ASSYQGARQPQH
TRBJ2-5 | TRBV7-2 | ASSAGTGIGTQY
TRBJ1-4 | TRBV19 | ASSSRYRDLLGDEKLF
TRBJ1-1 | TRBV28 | ASSYHGFRTGFGGAF
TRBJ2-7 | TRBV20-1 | SAQRTGNIYEQY
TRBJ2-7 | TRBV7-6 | ASSLLGSGQSSYEQY
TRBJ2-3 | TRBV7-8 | ASSSHETGGGTDTQY
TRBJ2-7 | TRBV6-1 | ASRPLRDSYYEQY
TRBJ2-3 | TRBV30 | AWSLAGVADTQY